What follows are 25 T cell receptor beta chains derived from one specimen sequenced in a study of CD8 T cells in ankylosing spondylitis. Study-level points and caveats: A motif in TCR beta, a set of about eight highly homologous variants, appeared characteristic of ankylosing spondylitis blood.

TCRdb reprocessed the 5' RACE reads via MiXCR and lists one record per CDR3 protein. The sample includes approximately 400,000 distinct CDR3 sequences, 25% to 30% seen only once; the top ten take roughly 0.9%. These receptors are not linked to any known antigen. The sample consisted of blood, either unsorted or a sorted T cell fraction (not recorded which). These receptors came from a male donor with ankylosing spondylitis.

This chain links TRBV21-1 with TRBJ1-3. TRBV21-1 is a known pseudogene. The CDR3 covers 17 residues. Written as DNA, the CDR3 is TGTGCCAGCAGCGAAGCCAATAAGACACTCTCTGGAAACACCATATATTTT. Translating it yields CASSEANKTLSGNTIYF.

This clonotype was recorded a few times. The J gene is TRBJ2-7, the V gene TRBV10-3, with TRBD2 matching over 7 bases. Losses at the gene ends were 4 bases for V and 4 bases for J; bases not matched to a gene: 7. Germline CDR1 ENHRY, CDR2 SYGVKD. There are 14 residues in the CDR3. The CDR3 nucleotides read TGTGCCATCAGTGTGGCTAGCGGAGGGTACGAGCAGTACTTC. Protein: CAISVASGGYEQYF.

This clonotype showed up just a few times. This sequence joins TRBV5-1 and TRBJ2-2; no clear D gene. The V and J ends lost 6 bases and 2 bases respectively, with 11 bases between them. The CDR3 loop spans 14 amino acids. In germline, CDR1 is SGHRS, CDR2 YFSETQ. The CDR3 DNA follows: TGCGCCAGCATGCTCGACGGCAACACCGGGGAGCTGTTTTTT. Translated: CASMLDGNTGELFF. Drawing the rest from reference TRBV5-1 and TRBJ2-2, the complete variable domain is KAGVTQTPRYLIKTRGQQVTLSCSPISGHRSVSWYQQTPGQGLQFLFEYFSETQRNKGNFPGRFSGRQFSNSRSEMNVSTLELGDSALYLCASMLDGNTGELFFGEGSRLTVL.

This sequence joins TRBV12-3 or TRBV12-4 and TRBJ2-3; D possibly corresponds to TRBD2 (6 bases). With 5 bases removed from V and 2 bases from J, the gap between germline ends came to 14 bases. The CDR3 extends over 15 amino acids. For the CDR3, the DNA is TGTGCCAGCAGTATCATAGCGGCTCCCACAGATACGCAGTATTTT. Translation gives CASSIIAAPTDTQYF.

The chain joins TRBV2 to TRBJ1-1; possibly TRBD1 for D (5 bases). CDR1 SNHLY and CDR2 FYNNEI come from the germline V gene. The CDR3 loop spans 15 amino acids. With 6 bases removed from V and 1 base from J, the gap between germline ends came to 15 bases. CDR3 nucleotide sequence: TGTGCCAGCAGGGAATTGGACACAACGAACACTGAAGCTTTCTTT. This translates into CASRELDTTNTEAFF.

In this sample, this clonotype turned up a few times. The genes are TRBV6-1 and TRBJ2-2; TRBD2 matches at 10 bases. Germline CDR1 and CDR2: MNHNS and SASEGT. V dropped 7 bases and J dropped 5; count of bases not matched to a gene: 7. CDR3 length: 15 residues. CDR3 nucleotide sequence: TGTGCCAGCAAAGGTCTAGCGGGAGATACCGGGGAGCTGTTTTTT. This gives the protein CASKGLAGDTGELFF.

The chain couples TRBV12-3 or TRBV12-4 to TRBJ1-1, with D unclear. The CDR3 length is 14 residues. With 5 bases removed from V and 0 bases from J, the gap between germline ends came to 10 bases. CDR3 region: CASSGRRLNTEAFF. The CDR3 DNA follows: TGTGCCAGCAGTGGCAGGAGGCTGAACACTGAAGCTTTCTTT.

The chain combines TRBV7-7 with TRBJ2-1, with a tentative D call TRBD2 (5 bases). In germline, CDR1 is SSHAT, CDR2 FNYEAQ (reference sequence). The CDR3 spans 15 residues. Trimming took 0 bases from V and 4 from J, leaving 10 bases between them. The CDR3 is CASSLASGLYNEQFF. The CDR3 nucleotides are TGTGCCAGCAGCTTAGCCAGCGGACTTTACAATGAGCAGTTCTTC. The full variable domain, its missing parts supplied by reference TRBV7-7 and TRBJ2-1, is GAGVSQSPRYKVTKRGQDVTLRCDPISSHATLYWYQQALGQGPEFLTYFNYEAQPDKSGLPSDRFSAERPEGSISTLTIQRTEQRDSAMYRCASSLASGLYNEQFFGPGTRLTVL.

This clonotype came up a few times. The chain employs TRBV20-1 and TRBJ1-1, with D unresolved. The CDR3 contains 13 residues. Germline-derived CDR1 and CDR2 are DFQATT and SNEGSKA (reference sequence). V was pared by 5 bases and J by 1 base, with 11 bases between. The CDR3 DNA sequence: TGCAGTGCTTTCCGGACGGGGAACACTGAAGCTTTCTTT. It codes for CSAFRTGNTEAFF.

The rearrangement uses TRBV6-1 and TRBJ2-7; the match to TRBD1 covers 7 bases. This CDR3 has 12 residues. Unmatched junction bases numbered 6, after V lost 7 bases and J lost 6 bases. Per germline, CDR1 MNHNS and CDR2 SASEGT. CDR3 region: CASTRAGGEQYV. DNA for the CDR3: TGTGCCAGCACCCGGGCAGGGGGCGAGCAGTACGTC.

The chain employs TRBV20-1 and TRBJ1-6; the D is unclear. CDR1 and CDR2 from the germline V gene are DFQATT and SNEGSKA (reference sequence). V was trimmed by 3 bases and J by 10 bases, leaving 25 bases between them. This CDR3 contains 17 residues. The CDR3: CSASYTPGRLGTSPLHF. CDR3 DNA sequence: TGCAGTGCTAGTTACACACCCGGGAGACTAGGAACCTCACCCCTCCACTTT.

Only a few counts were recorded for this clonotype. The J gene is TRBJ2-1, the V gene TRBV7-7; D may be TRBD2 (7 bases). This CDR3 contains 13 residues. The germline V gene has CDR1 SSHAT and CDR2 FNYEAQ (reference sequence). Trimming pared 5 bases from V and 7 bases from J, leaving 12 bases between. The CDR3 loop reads CASSEGGGNEQFF. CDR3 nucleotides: TGTGCCAGCAGCGAGGGGGGGGGAAATGAGCAGTTCTTC.

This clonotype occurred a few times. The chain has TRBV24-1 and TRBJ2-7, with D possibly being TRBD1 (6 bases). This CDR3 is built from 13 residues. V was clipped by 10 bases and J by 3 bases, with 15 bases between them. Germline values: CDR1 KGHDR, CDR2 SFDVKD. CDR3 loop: CATPRLGGYEQYV. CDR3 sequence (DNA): TGTGCCACTCCCCGGCTAGGGGGCTACGAGCAGTACGTC.

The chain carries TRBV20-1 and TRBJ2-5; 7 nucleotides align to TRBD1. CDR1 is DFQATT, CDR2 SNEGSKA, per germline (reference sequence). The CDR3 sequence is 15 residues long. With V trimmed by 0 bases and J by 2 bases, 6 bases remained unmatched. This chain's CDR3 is CSARDVRQGQETQYF. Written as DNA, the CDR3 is TGCAGTGCTAGAGATGTAAGACAGGGACAAGAGACCCAGTACTTC.

CDR3 region: CASSLRTSDRQGQFF. The CDR3 DNA reads TGTGCCAGCAGTTTAAGGACTAGCGACCGACAGGGGCAGTTCTTC. The V call is TRBV27, the J call TRBJ2-1; 9 bases map to TRBD2. CDR1 and CDR2 from the germline V gene are MNHEY and SMNVEV (reference sequence). Trimming took 2 bases from V and 12 from J; bases not matched to a gene: 11. The CDR3 is 15 amino acids.

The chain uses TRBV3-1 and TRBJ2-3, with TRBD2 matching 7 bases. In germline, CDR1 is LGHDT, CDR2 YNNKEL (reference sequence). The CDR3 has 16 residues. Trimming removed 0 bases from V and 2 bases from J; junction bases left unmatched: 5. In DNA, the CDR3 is TGTGCCAGCAGCCAAGAAGGCGGGAGACCCACAGATACGCAGTATTTT. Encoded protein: CASSQEGGRPTDTQYF.

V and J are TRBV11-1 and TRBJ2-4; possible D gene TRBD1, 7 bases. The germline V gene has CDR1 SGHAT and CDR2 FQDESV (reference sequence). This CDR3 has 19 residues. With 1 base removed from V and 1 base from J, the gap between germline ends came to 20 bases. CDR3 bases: TGTGCCAGCAGCTTAGGCCCGACAGGGAGGCAAGTGGCCAAAAACATTCAGTACTTC. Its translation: CASSLGPTGRQVAKNIQYF.

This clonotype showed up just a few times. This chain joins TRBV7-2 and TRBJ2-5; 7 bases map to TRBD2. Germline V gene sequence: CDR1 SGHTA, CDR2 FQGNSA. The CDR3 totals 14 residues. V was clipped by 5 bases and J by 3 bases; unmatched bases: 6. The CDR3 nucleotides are TGTGCCAGCAGCCCGATGGGAGGGAAAGAGACCCAGTACTTC. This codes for CASSPMGGKETQYF.

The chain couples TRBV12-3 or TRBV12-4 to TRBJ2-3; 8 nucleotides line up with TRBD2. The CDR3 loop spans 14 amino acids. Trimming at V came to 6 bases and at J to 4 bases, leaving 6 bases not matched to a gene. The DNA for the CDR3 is TGTGCCAGCAGAAAAGCGGGAGTAGCAGATACGCAGTATTTT. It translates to CASRKAGVADTQYF.

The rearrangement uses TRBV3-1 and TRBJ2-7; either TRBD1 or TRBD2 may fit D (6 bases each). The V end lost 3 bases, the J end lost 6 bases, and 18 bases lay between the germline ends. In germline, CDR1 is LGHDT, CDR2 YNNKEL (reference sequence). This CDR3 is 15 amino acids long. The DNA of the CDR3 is TGTGCCAGCAGCCAGGGACTGACAGCCAGGGGCGAGCAGTACGTC. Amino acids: CASSQGLTARGEQYV.

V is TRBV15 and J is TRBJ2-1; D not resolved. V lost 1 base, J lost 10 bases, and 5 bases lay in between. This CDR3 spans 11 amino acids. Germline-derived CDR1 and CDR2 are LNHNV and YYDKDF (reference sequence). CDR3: CATSRVGEQFF. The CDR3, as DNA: TGTGCCACCAGCAGAGTTGGCGAGCAGTTCTTC.

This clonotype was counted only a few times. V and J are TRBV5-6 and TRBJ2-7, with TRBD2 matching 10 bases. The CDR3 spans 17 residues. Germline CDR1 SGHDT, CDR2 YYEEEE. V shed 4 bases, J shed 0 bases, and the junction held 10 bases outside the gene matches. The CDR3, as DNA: TGTGCCAGCAGCAAATCGGGACTAGCGCTGTACTCCTACGAGCAGTACTTC. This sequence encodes CASSKSGLALYSYEQYF. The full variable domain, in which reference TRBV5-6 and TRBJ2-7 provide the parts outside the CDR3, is DAGVTQSPTHLIKTRGQQVTLRCSPKSGHDTVSWYQQALGQGPQFIFQYYEEEERQRGNFPDRFSGHQFPNYSSELNVNALLLGDSALYLCASSKSGLALYSYEQYFGPGTRLTVT.

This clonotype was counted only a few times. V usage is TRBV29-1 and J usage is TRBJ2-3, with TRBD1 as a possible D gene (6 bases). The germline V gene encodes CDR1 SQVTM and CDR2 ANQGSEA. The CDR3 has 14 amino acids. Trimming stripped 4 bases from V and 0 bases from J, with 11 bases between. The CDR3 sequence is CSVVSQGSTDTQYF. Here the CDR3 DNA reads TGCAGCGTTGTCAGCCAGGGGAGCACAGATACGCAGTATTTT.

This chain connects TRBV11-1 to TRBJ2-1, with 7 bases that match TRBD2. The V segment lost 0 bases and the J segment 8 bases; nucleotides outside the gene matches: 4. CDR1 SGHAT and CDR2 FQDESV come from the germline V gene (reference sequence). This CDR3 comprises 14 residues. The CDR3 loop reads CASSLAGGFDEQFF. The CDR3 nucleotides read TGTGCCAGCAGCTTAGCCGGGGGGTTCGATGAGCAGTTCTTC.

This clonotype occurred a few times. CDR3 sequence reads: CSAYTGGWDTEAFF. For the CDR3, the DNA is TGCAGTGCTTACACAGGGGGCTGGGACACTGAAGCTTTCTTT. The chain employs TRBV20-1 and TRBJ1-1; 9 bases fit TRBD1. Germline trimming cut 5 bases from V and 3 bases from J; bases unmatched to any gene: 7. Germline lookup yields CDR1 DFQATT and CDR2 SNEGSKA (reference sequence). This CDR3 comprises 14 residues.